The 32 T cell receptor beta chains below all came from one sample that was sequenced in a study of early T cells in non-severe SARS-CoV-2 infection. TCRdb fed the 5' RACE reads into MiXCR, producing one record per CDR3 protein. The sample lists tens of thousands of distinct CDR3 sequences, around 12% occurring once. The specimen was whole blood, collected at baseline. The receptors shown here come from an adult who was a healthcare worker with PCR-confirmed SARS-CoV-2 infection or an uninfected control (not recorded which). The donor label of this sample is uncertain.

V is TRBV7-9 and J is TRBJ2-3; D not certain. Trimming removed 0 bases at V and 4 bases at J, with 8 bases between. CDR1 is SEHNR, CDR2 FQNEAQ, per germline (reference sequence). This CDR3 has 14 amino acids. The CDR3, as DNA: TGTGCCAGCAGCTTAGCTGCGGCGGCAGATACGCAGTATTTT. Its protein is CASSLAAAADTQYF.

This clonotype was found many times. The V gene is TRBV18, the J gene TRBJ1-5; a possible D gene is TRBD1 (6 bases). V was shortened by 3 bases and J by 1 base, with 7 bases between the two germline ends. Germline-derived CDR1 and CDR2 are KGHSH and LQKENI. The CDR3 runs to 14 residues. The CDR3, as DNA: TGTGCCAGCTCACCCGGACAGAGCAATCAGCCCCAGCATTTT. Amino acid sequence: CASSPGQSNQPQHF.

This clonotype was detected a few times. V is TRBV12-3 or TRBV12-4 and J is TRBJ2-7; 7 nucleotides agree with TRBD2. Losses at the gene ends were 6 bases for V and 3 bases for J; bases not matched to a gene: 14. The CDR3 length is 16 residues. The CDR3 is CASSPRRLAVIYEQYV. The CDR3 bases are TGTGCCAGCAGCCCTAGGCGGCTAGCGGTAATCTACGAGCAGTACGTC.

This clonotype was observed a few times. The DNA of the CDR3 is TGTGCCAGCAGTTCGGGGGGGACACCTGGAAACACCATATATTTT. It encodes CASSSGGTPGNTIYF. The rearrangement uses TRBV12-3 or TRBV12-4 and TRBJ1-3, with D possibly TRBD1 on 6 matching bases. This CDR3 is 15 amino acids long. Trimming left V 4 bases short and J 2 bases short, with 12 bases between.

V usage is TRBV4-1 and J usage is TRBJ1-6; D is unclear. The V gene's germline CDR1 is MGHRA and CDR2 YSYEKL. CDR3 length: 14 residues. Trimming took off 1 base at V and 7 bases at J, with 8 bases between the two ends. The CDR3, as DNA: TGCGCCAGCAGCCAAGGACGGGGAAATTCACCCCTCCACTTT. Translation gives CASSQGRGNSPLHF.

At least ten counts were recorded for this clonotype. The genes are TRBV18 and TRBJ2-1, with D possibly being TRBD1 (6 bases). Germline loops: CDR1 KGHSH, CDR2 LQKENI. With 2 bases removed from V and 12 bases from J, the gap between germline ends came to 14 bases. CDR3 size: 13 residues. The CDR3 loop reads CASSPILGAVQFF. DNA for the CDR3: TGTGCCAGCTCACCAATCTTGGGGGCGGTGCAGTTCTTC.

This clonotype appeared many times. One end of the junction does not line up with germline, which may come from a read error. V usage is TRBV29-1 and J usage is TRBJ2-3; D might be TRBD2 (6 bases). The CDR3 spans 12 residues. Germline values: CDR1 SQVTM, CDR2 ANQGSEA. The CDR3 region is CSVEGQVGGFHF. Here the CDR3 DNA reads TGCAGCGTTGAAGGTCAGGTGGGGGGATTTCACTTT.

This clonotype appeared many times. The chain links TRBV5-1 to TRBJ2-3, with TRBD1 as a possible D gene (5 bases). Germline CDR1 SGHRS, CDR2 YFSETQ. This CDR3 has 17 amino acids. V was cut by 4 bases and J by 2 bases, with 20 bases left in between. The CDR3 DNA reads TGCGCCAGCAGCCCACGACAGCGACCTTTCCTCACAGATACGCAGTATTTT. Translation gives CASSPRQRPFLTDTQYF.

There are a few counts of this clonotype. The chain recombines TRBV7-2 with TRBJ2-3; 7 positions match TRBD2. The V and J ends lost 3 bases and 2 bases, in that order; junction bases with no gene match: 2. The CDR3 has 14 amino acids. Germline CDR1 SGHTA, CDR2 FQGNSA. In DNA form, the CDR3 reads TGTGCCAGCAGCTTCGCGGGGGACACAGATACGCAGTATTTT. It translates to CASSFAGDTDTQYF.

This clonotype occurred many times. The rearrangement uses TRBV14 and TRBJ2-5; the match to TRBD2 covers 10 bases. Trimming took 6 bases from V and 1 from J; bases not matched to a gene: 11. Germline V gene data show CDR1 as SGHDN and CDR2 as FVKESK. The CDR3 loop spans 17 amino acids. The CDR3 loop is CASSRLGSSGGQETQYF. CDR3 coding DNA: TGTGCCAGCAGTCGACTAGGGTCTAGCGGGGGCCAAGAGACCCAGTACTTC.

This clonotype has a handful of counts. In DNA, the CDR3 is TGTGCCAGCAGCGTAGCTGGGGGTACGCAGTATTTT. Its protein product is CASSVAGGTQYF. The chain couples TRBV9 to TRBJ2-3; the D call may be TRBD1 or TRBD2 (5 bases each). CDR3 length equals 12 residues. Trimming left V 0 bases short and J 8 bases short, with 7 bases between. Germline V gene lookup returns CDR1 SGDLS and CDR2 YYNGEE.

This clonotype has only a few counts. V gene TRBV12-3 or TRBV12-4 combines with J gene TRBJ2-3, with a tentative D call TRBD2 (6 bases). Trimming cost V 7 bases and J 3 bases, with 11 bases left between them. The CDR3 extends over 13 amino acids. Here the CDR3 DNA reads TGTGCCAGCACTCGCGGGGATACAGATACGCAGTATTTT. Translated: CASTRGDTDTQYF.

This clonotype was recorded at least ten times. This rearrangement joins TRBV5-1 to TRBJ2-1, with a possible D match to TRBD2 (6 bases). The germline gives CDR1 SGHRS, CDR2 YFSETQ. The CDR3 is 13 amino acids. Trimming removed 7 bases at V and 5 bases at J, with 13 bases between. The CDR3 DNA sequence: TGCGCCAGCCAGCGGGTCCAAAACAATGAGCAGTTCTTC. It is translated as CASQRVQNNEQFF.

Ten or more counts support this clonotype. The genes are TRBV29-1 and TRBJ2-5; D tentatively fits TRBD1 or TRBD2 (5 bases each). V dropped 0 bases and J dropped 5 bases, with 16 bases sitting between them. The CDR3 is 15 residues long. The germline gives CDR1 SQVTM, CDR2 ANQGSEA. CDR3 DNA: TGCAGCGTTGAAGATCTAGCTCTGGGGCGGGAGACCCAGTACTTC. Encoded protein: CSVEDLALGRETQYF.

This clonotype was counted between two and nine times. This sequence joins TRBV5-1 and TRBJ2-1; D not resolved. Germline values: CDR1 SGHRS, CDR2 YFSETQ. This CDR3 is 11 amino acids long. The V gene lost 4 bases and the J gene lost 10 bases, with 9 bases spanning the gap. The CDR3: CASSLLGEQFF. CDR3 in DNA: TGCGCCAGCAGCCTCCTGGGCGAGCAGTTCTTC.

There are a few counts of this clonotype. DNA for the CDR3: TGTGCCATCGCGTCTGAGCCCCCGAACACCGGGGAGCTGTTTTTT. As protein: CAIASEPPNTGELFF. V is TRBV10-3 and J is TRBJ2-2; D is undetermined. Trimming left V 8 bases short and J 0 bases short, with 13 bases between. This CDR3 contains 15 residues. CDR1 ENHRY and CDR2 SYGVKD come from the germline V gene.

There are a few counts of this clonotype. The V and J genes are TRBV5-1 and TRBJ2-5, with TRBD1 identical over 7 bases. With V trimmed by 4 bases and J by 2 bases, 11 bases remained unmatched. The CDR3 covers 16 residues. Germline CDR1 is SGHRS and CDR2 is YFSETQ. The CDR3 DNA reads as TGCGCCAGCAGCCCCGCCCCAGGGGGACGGCAAGAGACCCAGTACTTC. Its protein product is CASSPAPGGRQETQYF.

The chain combines TRBV5-1 with TRBJ1-2, with D hard to call. The germline V and J ends were trimmed by 2 bases and 6 bases, with 17 bases remaining between them. Germline V gives CDR1 SGHRS, CDR2 YFSETQ. The CDR3 has 15 amino acids. CDR3 sequence: CASSFRPQPTDGYTF. CDR3 in DNA: TGCGCCAGCAGCTTCCGACCCCAGCCGACCGATGGCTACACCTTC.

This rearrangement joins TRBV10-3 to TRBJ2-5; D is uncertain. Trimming left V 0 bases short and J 5 bases short, with 4 bases between. The CDR3 spans 12 residues. Per germline, CDR1 ENHRY and CDR2 SYGVKD. The DNA of the CDR3 is TGTGCCATCAGTGAGTCCTTCGAGACCCAGTACTTC. Its protein is CAISESFETQYF.

This clonotype was counted ten times or more. CDR3 residues: CASTYTDTQYF. DNA for the CDR3: TGTGCCAGCACTTACACAGATACGCAGTATTTT. V is TRBV7-9 and J is TRBJ2-3; D gene uncertain. V gave up 7 bases and J gave up 2 bases, with 4 bases separating them. The CDR3 consists of 11 residues. Germline V lookup: CDR1 SEHNR, CDR2 FQNEAQ (reference sequence).

This clonotype was observed a handful of times. This rearrangement joins TRBV24-1 to TRBJ2-3; D gene uncertain. Germline V gene data show CDR1 as KGHDR and CDR2 as SFDVKD. V was pared by 2 bases and J by 2 bases, with 7 bases between. The CDR3 is 14 residues long. The CDR3 bases are TGTGCCACCAGTGATTATCTCGTCACAGATACGCAGTATTTT. It yields the protein CATSDYLVTDTQYF.

This clonotype was seen only a few times. The chain recombines TRBV9 with TRBJ1-2; TRBD1 might be the D (6 bases). V lost 3 bases and J 4 bases, leaving 10 bases between the germline ends. The germline gives CDR1 SGDLS, CDR2 YYNGEE. This CDR3 is 13 amino acids long. As DNA, the CDR3 is TGTGCCAGCAGCGCCGGGGGCGGCTATGGCTACACCTTC. Protein sequence: CASSAGGGYGYTF.

V and J are TRBV12-3 or TRBV12-4 and TRBJ2-1; 9 nucleotides line up with TRBD1. Trimming took 5 bases from V and 5 from J; bases not matched to a gene: 7. CDR3 length: 15 amino acids. CDR3: CASSPVGQGNNEQFF. CDR3 nucleotide sequence: TGTGCCAGCAGTCCTGTGGGACAGGGTAACAATGAGCAGTTCTTC.

This clonotype was seen repeatedly, ten times or more. J is TRBJ1-6 and V is TRBV2; TRBD1 matches at 8 bases. Looked up from germline, CDR1 is SNHLY and CDR2 is FYNNEI. This CDR3 is built from 13 residues. V gave up 4 bases and J gave up 14 bases; unmatched junction bases: 7. The CDR3 loop reads CASSGDRPDSLHF. In DNA form, the CDR3 reads TGTGCCAGCAGTGGGGACAGGCCTGATTCCCTCCACTTT. The full variable domain, with the rest looked up from reference TRBV2 and TRBJ1-6, is EPEVTQTPSHQVTQMGQEVILRCVPISNHLYFYWYRQILGQKVEFLVSFYNNEISEKSEIFDDQFSVERPDGSNFTLKIRSTKLEDSAMYFCASSGDRPDSLHFGNGTRLTVT.

This clonotype came up a few times. The V call is TRBV19, the J call TRBJ2-1; D gene ambiguous. Germline CDR1 is LNHDA and CDR2 is SQIVND (reference sequence). This CDR3 has 13 amino acids. With 7 bases removed from V and 3 bases from J, the gap between germline ends came to 10 bases. Written as DNA, the CDR3 is TGTGCCAGTAACCCGGTTAGCTACAATGAGCAGTTCTTC. It codes for CASNPVSYNEQFF.

This clonotype showed up just a few times. The chain recombines TRBV10-3 with TRBJ2-1; D remains ambiguous. The germline V and J ends were trimmed by 6 bases and 6 bases, with 9 bases remaining between them. CDR3 length: 12 amino acids. Germline V gene sequence: CDR1 ENHRY, CDR2 SYGVKD. The CDR3 loop is CAISEVGNEQFF. CDR3 bases: TGTGCCATCAGCGAGGTCGGCAATGAGCAGTTCTTC.

The table lists this clonotype with many counts. The chain employs TRBV29-1 and TRBJ2-2; tentative D call: TRBD2 (5 bases). Germline V gene data show CDR1 as SQVTM and CDR2 as ANQGSEA. The V and J ends lost 4 bases and 1 base respectively, with 10 bases between them. The CDR3 contains 14 residues. The CDR3 sequence is CSVVMDLNTGELFF. CDR3 sequence (DNA): TGCAGCGTTGTGATGGACTTGAACACCGGGGAGCTGTTTTTT.

V is TRBV5-4 and J is TRBJ1-4, with 7 bases fitting TRBD1. The V segment lost 4 bases and the J segment 8 bases; nucleotides outside the gene matches: 2. From germline, CDR1 is SGHNT and CDR2 YYREEE (reference sequence). The CDR3 spans 12 residues. CDR3 DNA: TGTGCCAGCAGCGAACAGGGGGAAAAACTGTTTTTT. Protein sequence: CASSEQGEKLFF.

The chain is built from TRBV12-3 or TRBV12-4 and TRBJ1-2, with D possibly being TRBD1 (6 bases). The CDR3 is 12 amino acids. The V and J ends lost 7 bases and 4 bases respectively, with 10 bases between them. The CDR3 reads CASTDSRYGYTF. The DNA of the CDR3 is TGTGCCAGCACGGACAGCCGCTATGGCTACACCTTC.

This clonotype was recorded a few times. The DNA of the CDR3 is TGTGCCAGCAGCGTATTGAGGGGTGTTGGCACAGATACGCAGTATTTT. Residues: CASSVLRGVGTDTQYF. This chain connects TRBV9 to TRBJ2-3; D is perhaps TRBD1 or TRBD2 (5 bases each). The ends were cut back, 1 base at V and 1 base at J, with 13 bases in the middle. The CDR3 extends over 16 amino acids. The V gene's germline CDR1 is SGDLS and CDR2 YYNGEE.

In this sample, this clonotype turned up a few times. One end of the junction varies from germline; a read error may be responsible. J is TRBJ1-2 and V is TRBV6-2 or TRBV6-3; D not resolved. The CDR3 is 13 residues long. Germline V gene sequence: CDR1 MNHEY, CDR2 SVGEGT. Here the CDR3 reads CASSHQENYGYTF. The CDR3 DNA reads TGTGCCAGCAGTCACCAGGAGAACTATGGCTACACTTTC.

This clonotype has just a few counts. This rearrangement joins TRBV5-1 to TRBJ2-2, with TRBD2 matching over 8 bases. V dropped 2 bases and J dropped 5; count of bases not matched to a gene: 8. The CDR3 covers 16 residues. Germline V gene data show CDR1 as SGHRS and CDR2 as YFSETQ. The CDR3 nucleotides read TGCGCCAGCAGCTTAATTGCGGGGGGACCTACCGGGGAGCTGTTTTTT. Protein product: CASSLIAGGPTGELFF.